These T cell receptor beta chains were read from a single sample in a study of regulatory T cells in long-lasting Graves disease. TCRdb recomputed calls from the multiplex PCR reads with MiXCR, one row per CDR3 protein. The profile shows 350,000 to 500,000 distinct CDR3 sequences, 16% of them singletons. The same data also contributed to another study, on T cells in Graves' hyperthyroidism and ophthalmopathy.

This sample comprised peripheral blood mononuclear cells (PBMCs), obtained at new diagnosis, from a patient treated with antithyroid drugs. The receptors here all came from a woman aged 18-35 years with Graves disease. Each CDR3 is given with its conserved first and last residue. The D gene is left open where the match is weak. Clone size, where shown, is once, few, many, or a class for clones that have expanded.

cdr3_nt	cdr3_aa	v_call	d_call	j_call	clone_size
TGTGCCAGCAGCCAAGACCAGGGCTACACTGAAGCTTTCTTT	CASSQDQGYTEAFF	TRBV5-4	NA	TRBJ1-1	many
TGTGCCATCACAGGACAGGACGGTGGCTACACCTTC	CAITGQDGGYTF	TRBV28	TRBD1	TRBJ1-2	many
TGTGCCAGCAGCTCCGGAGGCATTCAGTACTTC	CASSSGGIQYF	TRBV7-9	NA	TRBJ2-4	NA
TGTGCCATCGGGCAGGAGGAAAAACTGTTTTTT	CAIGQEEKLFF	TRBV10-3	NA	TRBJ1-4	many
TGTGCCAGTAGTATAACAGGGGGCGAGGTGAACGAGCAGTACTTC	CASSITGGEVNEQYF	TRBV19	TRBD1	TRBJ2-7	few
TGTGCCAGCAGTTACTCGATGCGGGGGGGCAGGGGCGATCCCTATGGCTACACCTTC	CASSYSMRGGRGDPYGYTF	TRBV6-5	NA	TRBJ1-2	many
TGTGCCAGCAGTTACCCGCCGTCTATCAGGCAGCCCCAGCATTTT	CASSYPPSIRQPQHF	TRBV6-4	NA	TRBJ1-5	few
TGTGCCTGGACGCAGAATTCACCCCTCCACTTT	CAWTQNSPLHF	TRBV30	NA	TRBJ1-6	NA
TGTGCCAGCAGTTTAGGTTACCAAGAGACCCAGTACTTC	CASSLGYQETQYF	TRBV28	NA	TRBJ2-5	many
TGTGCCAGCAGAGCGGGACAGCCACGCTCCTACGAGCAGTACTTC	CASRAGQPRSYEQYF	TRBV6-1	NA	TRBJ2-7	many
TGTGCCAGCAGCCTACTAGCGGGAGTCTCCTACGAGCAGTACTTC	CASSLLAGVSYEQYF	TRBV6-2/TRBV6-3	TRBD2	TRBJ2-7	many
TGTGCTAGCAGCCCACCGGGGGGGGGTGAGCAGTTCTTC	CASSPPGGGEQFF	TRBV7-7	TRBD2	TRBJ2-1	many
TGTGCCATCAGTGATTCCGCCAAAGGAGGGCCTAGTAACGAGCAGTACTTC	CAISDSAKGGPSNEQYF	TRBV10-3	NA	TRBJ2-7	NA
TGTGCCACCACAGGACTAAGTAGTGAGCAGTTCTTC	CATTGLSSEQFF	TRBV24-1	NA	TRBJ2-1	many
TGCGCCAGCAGCTTGGCCAGGGGGCGACTTGAAGCTTTCTTT	CASSLARGRLEAFF	TRBV7-9	TRBD1	TRBJ1-1	NA
TGTGCCAGCAGTCCAATGGAACAGTCCGGCCTCCCAGATACGCAGTATTTT	CASSPMEQSGLPDTQYF	TRBV28	NA	TRBJ2-3	many
TGTGCCACTAAAAGGGCGGGAGAGGCCGGGGAGCTGTTTTTT	CATKRAGEAGELFF	TRBV28	TRBD2	TRBJ2-2	NA
TGTGCCAGCAGCCAGTTGCAAGCCTACGAGCAGTACTTC	CASSQLQAYEQYF	TRBV14	NA	TRBJ2-7	NA
TGTGCCAGCAGTGAAGCGACAGGCAATTCCGAAAAACTGTTTTTT	CASSEATGNSEKLFF	TRBV2	NA	TRBJ1-4	many
TGCAGTGCTCTGGACAGGGGTCCCTACGAGCAGTACTTC	CSALDRGPYEQYF	TRBV20-1	TRBD1	TRBJ2-7	many
TGTGCCTGGAGTCGGGGACTAGCGTGGTCCTCAACCTACGAGCAGTACTTC	CAWSRGLAWSSTYEQYF	TRBV30	TRBD2	TRBJ2-7	NA
TGTGCCAGCAATCGGCGCGGGGGCTGGGAGACCCAGTACTTC	CASNRRGGWETQYF	TRBV28	NA	TRBJ2-5	many
TGTGCCACCAGCAGAGGGTTCTCCTCTGGAAACACCATATATTTT	CATSRGFSSGNTIYF	TRBV15	NA	TRBJ1-3	NA
TGTGCCAGCAGCTTAGAATCCGGGAGCAATGAGCAGTTCTTC	CASSLESGSNEQFF	TRBV7-6	NA	TRBJ2-1	many
TGTGCCAGCAGACCCCCGGGACAGGGGTCGGGCGGGGAGCTGTTTTTT	CASRPPGQGSGGELFF	TRBV6-1	TRBD1	TRBJ2-2	few
TGTGCCAGCAGGGGACTAGCGGGGGGTTACAATGAGCAGTTCTTC	CASRGLAGGYNEQFF	TRBV12-3/TRBV12-4	TRBD2	TRBJ2-1	many
TGCAGCGCCCCTGGGAGGATTTGGCAGAATGAGCAGTTCTTC	CSAPGRIWQNEQFF	TRBV29-1	NA	TRBJ2-1	many
TGTGCCAGCAGTGAATATAGAGGCAAGGGGGCGGGATCAGACTATGGCTACACCTTC	CASSEYRGKGAGSDYGYTF	TRBV25-1	TRBD1	TRBJ1-2	few
TGTGCCTGGAGTTCTCGGCCGGAAAGGGATAAGCAGTTCTTC	CAWSSRPERDKQFF	TRBV30	NA	TRBJ2-1	few
TGTGCCAGCAGTGTTGGGGGAACGGCGGGGGAGACCCAGTACTTC	CASSVGGTAGETQYF	TRBV6-2/TRBV6-3	NA	TRBJ2-5	many
TGTGCCACCAGCAGACCGCAACTAGCTAACTATGGCTACACCTTC	CATSRPQLANYGYTF	TRBV15	NA	TRBJ1-2	NA
TGCAGTGCTAGGTCCGGGACTAGCGGGAGGGCCAGGGAGACCCAGTACTTC	CSARSGTSGRARETQYF	TRBV20-1	TRBD2	TRBJ2-5	many
TGCAGTGCTAGCCCGGGACAGGGAAATCGTCAGCCCCAGCATTTT	CSASPGQGNRQPQHF	TRBV20-1	TRBD1	TRBJ1-5	NA
TGTGCCAGCAGTTGGCTCTCTATGACCGGGACCAGCTCCTACAATGAGCAGTTCTTC	CASSWLSMTGTSSYNEQFF	TRBV28	NA	TRBJ2-1	many
TGTGCCAGCAGCGTCCGGGACACGGCCTACAATGAGCAGTTCTTC	CASSVRDTAYNEQFF	TRBV9	NA	TRBJ2-1	NA
TGTGCCAGCAGTTTTTCCGGGACCACCTACGAGCAGTACTTC	CASSFSGTTYEQYF	TRBV6-5	NA	TRBJ2-7	many
TGTGCCAGCAGCTTAGGGTTAGGGGCTTACGAGCAGTACTTC	CASSLGLGAYEQYF	TRBV7-6	NA	TRBJ2-7	many
TGTGCCAGCAGCGTAGGTGTAGGACCCAGGGTAACAAGCTACGAGCAGTACTTC	CASSVGVGPRVTSYEQYF	TRBV9	NA	TRBJ2-7	many
TGTGCCAGCAGCCAAGAACCAGCGGGCAAAGCCTACAATGAGCAGTTCTTC	CASSQEPAGKAYNEQFF	TRBV14	NA	TRBJ2-1	NA
TGTGCCAGCAGCTCCGCGGGAATGGCGCTTGGCTACACCTTC	CASSSAGMALGYTF	TRBV9	NA	TRBJ1-2	NA
TGTGCCAGCAGAGGAGTCGGTACCACTGAAGCTTTCTTT	CASRGVGTTEAFF	TRBV6-1	NA	TRBJ1-1	many
TGTGCCAGCAGCGTCCAACGGCTCGACACCGGGGAGCTGTTTTTT	CASSVQRLDTGELFF	TRBV9	NA	TRBJ2-2	many
TGTGCCACCAGTGACCCTCGGAGCACAGATACGCAGTATTTT	CATSDPRSTDTQYF	TRBV24-1	NA	TRBJ2-3	NA
TGTGCCAGCAGCCGCCTTTGGACTAGCGGGACGGATGAGCAGTTCTTC	CASSRLWTSGTDEQFF	TRBV11-1	TRBD2	TRBJ2-1	NA
TGTGCCAGCAGAGGACCGGGCTCCTACAATGAGCAGTTCTTC	CASRGPGSYNEQFF	TRBV28	NA	TRBJ2-1	many
TGTGCCATCAGTGAGGCTAGCGGAGGCAGCACAGATACGCAGTATTTT	CAISEASGGSTDTQYF	TRBV10-3	TRBD2	TRBJ2-3	many
TGTGCCACCAGTGCCCAGGGGGGTCCCTACAACAACAATGAGCAGTTCTTC	CATSAQGGPYNNNEQFF	TRBV24-1	NA	TRBJ2-1	many
TGTGCCAGCAGTTTAACAGATAGCTCCTACAATGAGCAGTTCTTC	CASSLTDSSYNEQFF	TRBV27	NA	TRBJ2-1	few
TGTGCCAGCAGTGTAGACAGATTCAACAATGAGCAGTTCTTC	CASSVDRFNNEQFF	TRBV2	NA	TRBJ2-1	many
TGTGCCAGCAGCCAAGGGACATCCTACTATTTT	CASSQGTSYYF	TRBV14	NA	TRBJ2-3	few
TGTGCCAGCAGCGTTGGGGGCGGGAGGGCCAGGGGCGACAATGAGCAGTTCTTC	CASSVGGGRARGDNEQFF	TRBV9	TRBD2	TRBJ2-1	NA
TGTGCCAGCACCTCGGGCCAAGAGACCCAGTACTTC	CASTSGQETQYF	TRBV28	NA	TRBJ2-5	many
TGTGCCAGCAGCTTGCGGGGAGGGACTAGCGGAGTCAATGAGCAGTTCTTC	CASSLRGGTSGVNEQFF	TRBV7-2	TRBD2	TRBJ2-1	many
TGTGCCAGCGCCCAACAGGGACCGGCCAGCGAGCAGTACTTC	CASAQQGPASEQYF	TRBV2	NA	TRBJ2-7	many
TGTGCCAGCATCCACAACAATGAGCAGTTCTTC	CASIHNNEQFF	TRBV5-4	NA	TRBJ2-1	NA